This T cell receptor beta chain was observed in a study of identical twins. TCRdb passed the 5' RACE reads through MiXCR, listing each CDR3 protein once. The table shows under 900,000 distinct CDR3 sequences, with roughly an eighth occurring only once. This clonotype was counted a few times. CDR1 and CDR2 (germline): SGHTA, FQGTGA. The CDR3 totals 14 residues. J was trimmed by 6 bases and V by 0 bases; bases with no gene match: 4. Another study also made use of these data, one on yellow fever vaccine responses in identical twins.

Sequencing input: PBMCs. The rearrangement links TRBV7-3 to TRBJ1-1, with TRBD1 matching 7 bases. The sequence came from a woman aged 18 to 35 in good health. CDR3 nucleotide sequence: TGTGCCAGCAGCTTAACCCCAGGGGGTGCTGAAGCTTTCTTT. Its protein is CASSLTPGGAEAFF.